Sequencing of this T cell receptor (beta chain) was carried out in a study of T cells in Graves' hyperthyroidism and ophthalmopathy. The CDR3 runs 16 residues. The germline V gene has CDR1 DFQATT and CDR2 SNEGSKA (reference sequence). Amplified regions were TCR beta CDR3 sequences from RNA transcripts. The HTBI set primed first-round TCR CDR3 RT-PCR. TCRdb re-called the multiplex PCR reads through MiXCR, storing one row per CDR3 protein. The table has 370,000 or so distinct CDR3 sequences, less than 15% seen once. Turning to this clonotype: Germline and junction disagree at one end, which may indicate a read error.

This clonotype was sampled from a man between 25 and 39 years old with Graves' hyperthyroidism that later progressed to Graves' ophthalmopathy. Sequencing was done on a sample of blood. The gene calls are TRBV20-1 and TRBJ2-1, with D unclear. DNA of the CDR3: TGCAGTGCCAGAGCCTATGCGGCTAACTCCTACAATGAGCAGTTCTTC. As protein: CSARAYAANSYNEQFF.